This T cell receptor (beta chain) stems from a study of CD8 T cells in ankylosing spondylitis. Germline trimming cut 4 bases from V and 4 bases from J; bases unmatched to any gene: 13. The CDR3 consists of 16 residues. Germline lookup yields CDR1 SGHRS and CDR2 YFSETQ. In TCRdb, the 5' RACE reads were re-called with MiXCR into one record per CDR3 protein. Among around 250,000 distinct CDR3 sequences listed, around 10% were seen once. This clonotype was seen many times. This receptor was taken from a male donor with ankylosing spondylitis or in good health (not recorded which). Sequenced sample: blood, either unsorted or a sorted T cell fraction (not recorded which). The rearrangement uses TRBV5-1 and TRBJ2-5, with TRBD1 matching over 7 bases. CDR3 nucleotide sequence: TGCGCCAGCAGCGCGACGACAGGGAGACGGGGAGAGACCCAGTACTTC. Its protein is CASSATTGRRGETQYF.